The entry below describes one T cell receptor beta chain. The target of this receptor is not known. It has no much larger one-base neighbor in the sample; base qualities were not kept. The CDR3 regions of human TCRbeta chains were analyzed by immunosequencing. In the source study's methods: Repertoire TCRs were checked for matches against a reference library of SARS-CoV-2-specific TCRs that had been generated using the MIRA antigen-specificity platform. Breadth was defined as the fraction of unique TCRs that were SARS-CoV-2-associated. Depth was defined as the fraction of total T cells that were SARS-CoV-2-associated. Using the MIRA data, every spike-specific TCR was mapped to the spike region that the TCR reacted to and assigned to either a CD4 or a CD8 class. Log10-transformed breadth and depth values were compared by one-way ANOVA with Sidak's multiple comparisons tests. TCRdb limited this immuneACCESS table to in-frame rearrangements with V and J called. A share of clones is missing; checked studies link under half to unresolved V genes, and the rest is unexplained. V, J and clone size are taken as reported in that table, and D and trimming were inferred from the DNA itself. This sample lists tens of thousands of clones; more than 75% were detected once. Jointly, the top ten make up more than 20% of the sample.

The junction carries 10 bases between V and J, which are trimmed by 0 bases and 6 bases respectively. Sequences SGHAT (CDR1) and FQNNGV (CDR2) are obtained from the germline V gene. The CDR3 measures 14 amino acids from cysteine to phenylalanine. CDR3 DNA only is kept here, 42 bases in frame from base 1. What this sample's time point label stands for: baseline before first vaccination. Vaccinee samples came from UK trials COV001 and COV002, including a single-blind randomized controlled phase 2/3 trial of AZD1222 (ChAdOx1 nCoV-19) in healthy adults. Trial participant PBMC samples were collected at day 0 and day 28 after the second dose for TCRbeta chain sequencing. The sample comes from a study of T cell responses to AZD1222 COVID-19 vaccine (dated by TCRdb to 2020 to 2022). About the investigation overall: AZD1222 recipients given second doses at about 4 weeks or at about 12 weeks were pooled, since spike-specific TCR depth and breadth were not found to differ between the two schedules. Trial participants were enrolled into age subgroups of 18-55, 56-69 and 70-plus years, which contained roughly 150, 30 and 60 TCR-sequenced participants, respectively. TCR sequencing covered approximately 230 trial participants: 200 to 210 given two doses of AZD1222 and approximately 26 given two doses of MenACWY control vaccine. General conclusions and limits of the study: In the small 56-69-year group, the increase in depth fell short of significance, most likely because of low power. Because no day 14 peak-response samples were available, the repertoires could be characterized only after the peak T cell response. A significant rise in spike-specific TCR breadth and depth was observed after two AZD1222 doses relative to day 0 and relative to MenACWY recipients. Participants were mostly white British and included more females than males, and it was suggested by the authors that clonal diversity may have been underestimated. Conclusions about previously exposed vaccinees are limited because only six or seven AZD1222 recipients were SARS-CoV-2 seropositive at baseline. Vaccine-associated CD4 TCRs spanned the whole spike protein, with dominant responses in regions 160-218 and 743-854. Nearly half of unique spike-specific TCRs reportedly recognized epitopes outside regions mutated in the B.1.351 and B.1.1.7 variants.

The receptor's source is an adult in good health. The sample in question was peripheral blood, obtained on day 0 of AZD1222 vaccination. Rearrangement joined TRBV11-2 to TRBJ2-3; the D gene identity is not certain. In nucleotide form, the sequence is TGTGCCAGCAGCTTAGATGGACCCGGCGATACGCAGTATTTT. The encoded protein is CASSLDGPGDTQYF.